This is a list of T cell receptor beta chains from one sample in a study of technical replicates of blood from a few donors. The protocol was immunoSEQ multiplex PCR, while the TCRdb copy is restricted to in-frame clones and leaves out a portion. Among roughly 67,000 clones listed, roughly 98% were seen once. Sequenced sample: T cells isolated from PBMCs. All receptors come from a human donor in good health. CDR3s include the opening cysteine and the closing phenylalanine or tryptophan. The D gene is left open where the match is weak. Not every row has a clone size; where given, it reads once, few, many or a size class.

D | size | J | V | CDR3 | DNA
TRBD1 | . | TRBJ1-2 | TRBV6-5 | CASGFPGQGNYGYTF | TGTGCCAGCGGATTCCCGGGACAGGGGAACTATGGCTACACCTTC
. | . | TRBJ1-1 | TRBV6-5 | CASSYHWNTEAFF | TGTGCCAGCAGTTACCACTGGAACACTGAAGCTTTCTTT
. | once | TRBJ2-3 | TRBV9 | CASSVSDGGPTDTQYF | TGTGCCAGCAGCGTGAGTGACGGAGGGCCAACAGATACGCAGTATTTT
TRBD1 | . | TRBJ1-1 | TRBV11-2 | CASSLDGWGTGGITEAFF | TGTGCCAGCAGCTTAGATGGGTGGGGGACAGGAGGGATCACTGAAGCTTTCTTT
TRBD2 | . | TRBJ2-7 | TRBV11-2 | CASSQGLAGGPGEQYF | TGTGCCAGCAGCCAGGGCCTAGCGGGAGGTCCTGGGGAGCAGTACTTC
TRBD1 | . | TRBJ2-7 | TRBV6-1 | CASSVHLPGQGTYEQYF | TGTGCCAGCAGTGTCCATTTACCGGGACAGGGGACATACGAGCAGTACTTC
TRBD1 | . | TRBJ1-5 | TRBV28 | CASASRGQGLQPQHF | TGTGCCAGCGCGAGTAGGGGACAGGGGCTTCAGCCCCAGCATTTT
. | . | TRBJ2-2 | TRBV2 | CASEEQLVTGELFF | TGTGCCAGCGAAGAACAGTTGGTAACCGGGGAGCTGTTTTTT
. | . | TRBJ1-2 | TRBV6-1 | CASSLAGAGFGYTF | TGTGCCAGCAGTTTAGCGGGCGCGGGCTTTGGCTACACCTTC
. | . | TRBJ2-7 | TRBV6-1 | CASSEAQWGGGSSYEQYF | TGTGCCAGCAGTGAAGCTCAGTGGGGGGGCGGGAGCTCCTACGAGCAGTACTTC
TRBD2 | . | TRBJ2-3 | TRBV2 | CAILNLAGGGTDTQYF | TGTGCCATCCTGAACCTAGCGGGGGGGGGCACAGATACGCAGTATTTT